This T cell receptor (beta chain) was captured in a study of blood T cells in healthy people across ages. A J-beta primer mix and a sample-barcoded 5' primer were used in a second PCR of roughly 6 to 11 cycles. A template-switch adaptor containing 12 random nucleotides labeled each cDNA molecule. Each sample yielded at least 3 million CDR3-containing paired-end reads. TCRdb redid the calling of the 5' RACE reads with MiXCR, one entry per CDR3 protein. The repertoire holds about 780,000 distinct CDR3 sequences, with 60% to 80% as singletons. Notes on the study in general: While age rose, TCR beta diversity per million T cells dropped in a roughly linear way. Aged donors had fewer naive CD4+ cells and lower diversity than long-lived donors.

Note on this clonotype: The antigen remains unidentified.

The CDR3 sequence is 14 residues long. Germline-derived CDR1 and CDR2 are DFQATT and SNEGSKA (reference sequence). J lost 7 bases, V lost 6 bases, and 9 bases had no gene match. The sample consisted of blood. The genes are TRBV20-1 and TRBJ1-6; 7 nucleotides match TRBD1. This receptor was obtained from a man younger than 40 in good health. The CDR3 here is CSASFGQENSPLHF. In DNA form, the CDR3 reads TGCAGTGCCTCATTTGGACAGGAGAATTCACCCCTCCACTTT.